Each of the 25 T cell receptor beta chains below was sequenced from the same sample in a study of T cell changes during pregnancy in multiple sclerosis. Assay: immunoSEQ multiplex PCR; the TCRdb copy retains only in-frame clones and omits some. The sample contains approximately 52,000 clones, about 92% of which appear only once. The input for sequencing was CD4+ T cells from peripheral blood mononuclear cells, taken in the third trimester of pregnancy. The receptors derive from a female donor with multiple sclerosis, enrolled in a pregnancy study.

In DNA, the CDR3 is TGTGCCAGCAGCCCTAGGAATGGCGGAGAAGCTTTCTTT. It translates to CASSPRNGGEAFF. The chain combines TRBV6-5 with TRBJ1-1; no clear D gene. Trimming removed 6 bases at V and 8 bases at J, with 16 bases between. The CDR3 contains 13 residues. The V gene's germline CDR1 is MNHEY and CDR2 SVGAGI.

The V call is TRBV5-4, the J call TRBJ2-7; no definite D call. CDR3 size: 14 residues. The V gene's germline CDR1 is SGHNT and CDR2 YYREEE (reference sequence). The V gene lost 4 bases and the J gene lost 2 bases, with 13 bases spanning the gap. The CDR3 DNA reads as TGTGCCAGCAGCCGCGGCCCTAGTGCCTACGAGCAGTACTTC. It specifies CASSRGPSAYEQYF.

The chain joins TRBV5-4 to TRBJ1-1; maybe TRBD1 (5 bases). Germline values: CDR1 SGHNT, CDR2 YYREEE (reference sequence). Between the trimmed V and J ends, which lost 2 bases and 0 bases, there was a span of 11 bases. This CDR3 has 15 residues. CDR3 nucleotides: TGTGCCAGCAGCTTAGGGAAACAGGTGAACACTGAAGCTTTCTTT. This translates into CASSLGKQVNTEAFF.

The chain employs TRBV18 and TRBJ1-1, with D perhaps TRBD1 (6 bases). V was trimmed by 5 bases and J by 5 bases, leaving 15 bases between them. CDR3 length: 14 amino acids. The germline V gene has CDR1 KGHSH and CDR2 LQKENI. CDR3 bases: TGTGCCAGCTCATCCACCGGGACAAGGACTGAAGCTTTCTTT. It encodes CASSSTGTRTEAFF.

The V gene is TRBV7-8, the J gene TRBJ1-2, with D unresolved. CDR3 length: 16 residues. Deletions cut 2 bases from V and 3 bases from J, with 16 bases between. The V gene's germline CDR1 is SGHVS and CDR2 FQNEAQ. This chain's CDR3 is CASSLSNRVSYYGYTF. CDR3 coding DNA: TGTGCCAGCAGCTTATCTAATCGGGTCTCGTACTATGGCTACACCTTC.

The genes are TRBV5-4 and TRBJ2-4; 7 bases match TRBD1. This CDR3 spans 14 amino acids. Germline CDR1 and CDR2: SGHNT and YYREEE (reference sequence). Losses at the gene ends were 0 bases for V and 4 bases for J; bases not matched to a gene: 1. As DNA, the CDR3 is TGTGCCAGCAGCTTGGGGGACAGAAAAAACATTCAGTACTTC. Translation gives CASSLGDRKNIQYF.

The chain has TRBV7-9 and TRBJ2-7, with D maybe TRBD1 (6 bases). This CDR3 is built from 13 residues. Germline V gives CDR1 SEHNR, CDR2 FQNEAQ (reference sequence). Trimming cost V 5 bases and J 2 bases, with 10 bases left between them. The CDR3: CASSTTGPYEQYF. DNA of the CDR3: TGTGCCAGCAGCACGACAGGACCCTACGAGCAGTACTTC. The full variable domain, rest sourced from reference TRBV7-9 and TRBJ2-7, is DTGVSQNPRHKITKRGQNVTFRCDPISEHNRLYWYRQTLGQGPEFLTYFQNEAQLEKSRLLSDRFSAERPKGSFSTLEIQRTEQGDSAMYLCASSTTGPYEQYFGPGTRLTVT.

This chain's CDR3 is CASSAPGQGFYEQYF. The CDR3 region has the DNA TGCGCCAGCAGCGCGCCGGGACAGGGGTTCTACGAGCAGTACTTC. The J gene is TRBJ2-7, the V gene TRBV5-1; 10 nucleotides align to TRBD1. The V segment lost 4 bases and the J segment 3 bases; nucleotides outside the gene matches: 7. This CDR3 region has 15 residues. In germline, CDR1 is SGHRS, CDR2 YFSETQ.

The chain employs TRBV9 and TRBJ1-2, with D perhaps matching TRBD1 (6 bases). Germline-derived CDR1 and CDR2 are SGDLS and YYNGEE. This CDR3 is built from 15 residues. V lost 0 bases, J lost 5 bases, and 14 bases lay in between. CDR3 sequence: CASSVDSGEGYGYTF. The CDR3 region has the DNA TGTGCCAGCAGCGTAGATTCAGGGGAGGGGTATGGCTACACCTTC.

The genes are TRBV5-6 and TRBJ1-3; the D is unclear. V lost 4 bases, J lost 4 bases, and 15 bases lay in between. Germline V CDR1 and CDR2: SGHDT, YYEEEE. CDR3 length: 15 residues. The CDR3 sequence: CASSLPSGGGNTIYF. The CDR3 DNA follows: TGTGCCAGCAGCCTTCCCTCGGGTGGAGGAAACACCATATATTTT.

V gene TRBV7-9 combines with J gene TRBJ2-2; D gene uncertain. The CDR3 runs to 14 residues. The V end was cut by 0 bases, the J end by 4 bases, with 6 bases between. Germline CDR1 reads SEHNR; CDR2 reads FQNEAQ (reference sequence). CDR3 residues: CASSLAQLTGELFF. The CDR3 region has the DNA TGTGCCAGCAGCTTAGCACAGCTCACCGGGGAGCTGTTTTTT.

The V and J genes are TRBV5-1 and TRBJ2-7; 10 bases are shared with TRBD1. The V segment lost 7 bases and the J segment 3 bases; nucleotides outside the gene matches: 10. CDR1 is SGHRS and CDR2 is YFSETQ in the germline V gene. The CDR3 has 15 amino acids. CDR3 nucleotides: TGCGCCAGCCGACAGGGGGCTAATCTAAACTACGAGCAGTACTTC. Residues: CASRQGANLNYEQYF.

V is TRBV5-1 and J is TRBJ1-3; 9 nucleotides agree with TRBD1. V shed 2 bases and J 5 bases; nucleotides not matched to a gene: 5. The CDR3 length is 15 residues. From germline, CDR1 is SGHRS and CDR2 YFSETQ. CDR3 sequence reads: CASSFYGTGRNTIYF. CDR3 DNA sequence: TGCGCCAGCAGCTTTTACGGGACAGGGCGAAACACCATATATTTT.

The CDR3 loop reads CASRKGRQAGNQPQHF. Written as DNA, the CDR3 is TGTGCCAGTAGAAAAGGTCGGCAGGCAGGCAATCAGCCCCAGCATTTT. The chain carries TRBV19 and TRBJ1-5, with D uncertain. This CDR3 comprises 16 residues. Germline V CDR1 and CDR2: LNHDA, SQIVND (reference sequence). Trimming pared 6 bases from V and 2 bases from J, leaving 17 bases between.

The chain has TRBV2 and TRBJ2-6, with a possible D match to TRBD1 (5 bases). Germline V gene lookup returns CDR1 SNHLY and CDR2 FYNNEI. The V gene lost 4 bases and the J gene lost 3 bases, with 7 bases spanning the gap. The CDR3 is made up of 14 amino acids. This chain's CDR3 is CASSGGYGANVLTF. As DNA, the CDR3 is TGTGCCAGCAGTGGGGGCTATGGGGCCAACGTCCTGACTTTC.

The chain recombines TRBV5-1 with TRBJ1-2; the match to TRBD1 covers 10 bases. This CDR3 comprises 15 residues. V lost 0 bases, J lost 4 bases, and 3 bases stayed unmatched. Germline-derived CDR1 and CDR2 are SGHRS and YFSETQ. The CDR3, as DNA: TGCGCCAGCAGCTTGGGACAGGGGGCTACCTATGGCTACACCTTC. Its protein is CASSLGQGATYGYTF.

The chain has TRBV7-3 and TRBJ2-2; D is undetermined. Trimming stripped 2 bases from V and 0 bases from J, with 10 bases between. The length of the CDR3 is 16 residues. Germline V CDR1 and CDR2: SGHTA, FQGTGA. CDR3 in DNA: TGTGCCAGCAGCTTAGAGTTGTCGGCGAACACCGGGGAGCTGTTTTTT. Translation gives CASSLELSANTGELFF.

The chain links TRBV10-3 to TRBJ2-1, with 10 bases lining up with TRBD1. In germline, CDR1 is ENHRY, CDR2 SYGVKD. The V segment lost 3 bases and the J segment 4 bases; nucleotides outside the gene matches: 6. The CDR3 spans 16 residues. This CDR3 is CAISDTRTGGYNEQFF. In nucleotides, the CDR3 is TGTGCCATCAGTGATACTAGGACAGGGGGATACAATGAGCAGTTCTTC.

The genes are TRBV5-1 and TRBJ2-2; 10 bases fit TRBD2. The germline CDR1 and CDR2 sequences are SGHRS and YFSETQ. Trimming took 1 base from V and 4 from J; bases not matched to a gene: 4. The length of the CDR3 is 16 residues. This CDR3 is CASSLNSGGSTGELFF. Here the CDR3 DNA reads TGCGCCAGCAGCTTGAATAGCGGGGGGTCCACCGGGGAGCTGTTTTTT.

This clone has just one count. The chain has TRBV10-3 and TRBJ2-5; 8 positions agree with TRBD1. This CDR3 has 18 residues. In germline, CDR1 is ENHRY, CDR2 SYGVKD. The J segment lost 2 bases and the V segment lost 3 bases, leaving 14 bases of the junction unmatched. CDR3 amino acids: CAISDTLQNYRGQETQYF. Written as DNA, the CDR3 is TGTGCCATCAGTGATACACTCCAGAATTACAGGGGGCAAGAGACCCAGTACTTC.

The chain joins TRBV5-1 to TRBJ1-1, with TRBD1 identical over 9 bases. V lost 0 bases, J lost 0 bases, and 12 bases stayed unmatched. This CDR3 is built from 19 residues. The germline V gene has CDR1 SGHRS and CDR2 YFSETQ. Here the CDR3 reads CASSLVMAGTGNMNTEAFF. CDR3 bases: TGCGCCAGCAGCTTGGTCATGGCTGGGACAGGGAACATGAACACTGAAGCTTTCTTT.

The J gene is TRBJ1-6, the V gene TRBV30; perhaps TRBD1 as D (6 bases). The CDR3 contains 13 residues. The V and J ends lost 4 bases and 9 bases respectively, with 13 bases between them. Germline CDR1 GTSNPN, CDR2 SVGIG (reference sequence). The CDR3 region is CAWIGTLGSPLHF. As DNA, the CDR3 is TGTGCCTGGATAGGGACACTTGGTTCACCCCTCCACTTT.

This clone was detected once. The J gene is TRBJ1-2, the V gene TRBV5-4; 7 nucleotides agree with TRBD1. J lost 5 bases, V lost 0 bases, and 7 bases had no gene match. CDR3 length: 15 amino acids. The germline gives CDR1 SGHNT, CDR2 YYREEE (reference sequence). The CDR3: CASSLEGAGGYGYTF. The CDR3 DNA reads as TGTGCCAGCAGCTTGGAGGGGGCGGGGGGATATGGCTACACCTTC.

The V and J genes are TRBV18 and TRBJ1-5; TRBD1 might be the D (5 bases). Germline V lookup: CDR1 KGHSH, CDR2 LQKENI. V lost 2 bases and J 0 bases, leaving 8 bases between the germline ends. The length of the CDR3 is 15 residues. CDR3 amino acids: CASSPGAHSNQPQHF. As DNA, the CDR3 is TGTGCCAGCTCACCAGGGGCCCATAGCAATCAGCCCCAGCATTTT.

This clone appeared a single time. CDR3 nucleotides: TGTGCCAGCAGTGAACAGGGGTTCGGCTACACCTTC. Its translation: CASSEQGFGYTF. The rearrangement links TRBV2 to TRBJ1-2, with D maybe TRBD1 (6 bases). The CDR3 covers 12 residues. Trimming took off 2 bases at V and 8 bases at J, with 9 bases between the two ends. Germline-derived CDR1 and CDR2 are SNHLY and FYNNEI. The variable domain in full, completed from reference TRBV2 and TRBJ1-2, reads EPEVTQTPSHQVTQMGQEVILRCVPISNHLYFYWYRQILGQKVEFLVSFYNNEISEKSEIFDDQFSVERPDGSNFTLKIRSTKLEDSAMYFCASSEQGFGYTFGSGTRLTVV.